This T cell receptor (beta chain) stems from a study of early stage breast cancer tumors. Across the whole study: ER+/PR+/HER2- status applied to about 80% of the 16 invasive breast tumors.

Study results and caveats: Tumors had 2 to 3-fold higher T cell density than normal breast.

Measured with immunoSEQ multiplex PCR; TCRdb has only the in-frame clones, and not every one. The repertoire holds 9,500 to 10,000 clones, 60% to 85% seen once, with around 8.9% in the top ten. Remarks on this clone: Its target is unknown.

The TCR comes from a person in their 40s with breast cancer. The sequencing sample was made of normal breast tissue next to the tumor.

CDR3 DNA sequence: TGTGCCAGCAGCTTTCATCTGGTATACGAGCAGTACTTC. Translation gives CASSFHLVYEQYF. The chain links TRBV11-1 to TRBJ2-7; no definite D call. The CDR3 sequence is 13 residues long. Germline CDR1 is SGHAT and CDR2 is FQDESV (reference sequence). V gave up 3 bases and J gave up 4 bases, with 10 bases separating them.